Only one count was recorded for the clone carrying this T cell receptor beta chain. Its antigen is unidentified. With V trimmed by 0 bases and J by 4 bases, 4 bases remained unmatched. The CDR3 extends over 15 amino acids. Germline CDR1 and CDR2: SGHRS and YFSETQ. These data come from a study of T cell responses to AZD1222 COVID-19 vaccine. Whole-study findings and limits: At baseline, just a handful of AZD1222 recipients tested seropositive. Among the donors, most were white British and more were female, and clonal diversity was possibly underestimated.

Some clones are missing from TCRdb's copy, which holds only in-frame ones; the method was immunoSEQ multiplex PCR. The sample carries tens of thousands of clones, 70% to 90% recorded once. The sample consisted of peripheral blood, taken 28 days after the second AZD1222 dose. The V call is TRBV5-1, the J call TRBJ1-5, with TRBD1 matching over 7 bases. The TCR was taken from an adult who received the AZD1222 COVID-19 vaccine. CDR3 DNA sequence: TGCGCCAGCAGCTTGGAGGGGGCAGGGAATCAGCCCCAGCATTTT. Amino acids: CASSLEGAGNQPQHF.